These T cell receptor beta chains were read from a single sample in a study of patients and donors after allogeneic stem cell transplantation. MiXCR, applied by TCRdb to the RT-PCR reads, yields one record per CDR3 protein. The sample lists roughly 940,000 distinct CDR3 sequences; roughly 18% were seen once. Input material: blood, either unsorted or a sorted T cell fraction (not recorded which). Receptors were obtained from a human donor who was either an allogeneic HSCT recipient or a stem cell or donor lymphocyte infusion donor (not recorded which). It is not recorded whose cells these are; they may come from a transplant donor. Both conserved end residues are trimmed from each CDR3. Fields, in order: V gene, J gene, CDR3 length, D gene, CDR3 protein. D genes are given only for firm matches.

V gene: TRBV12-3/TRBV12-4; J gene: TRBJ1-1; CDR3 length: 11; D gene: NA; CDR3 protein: ASKTGMNTEAF
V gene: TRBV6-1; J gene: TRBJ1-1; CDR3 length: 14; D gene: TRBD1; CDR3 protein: ASSTGTGLLNTEAF
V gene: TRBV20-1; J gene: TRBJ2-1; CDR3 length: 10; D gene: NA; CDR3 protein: SAGRSYNEQF
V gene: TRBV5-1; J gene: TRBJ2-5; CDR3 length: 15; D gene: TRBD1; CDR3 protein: ASSFADGTVLEETQY
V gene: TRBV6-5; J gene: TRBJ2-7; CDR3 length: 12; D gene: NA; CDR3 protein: ASSSDEAPYEQY
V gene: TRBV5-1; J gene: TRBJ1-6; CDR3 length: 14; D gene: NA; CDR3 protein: ASSLVATRFNSPLH
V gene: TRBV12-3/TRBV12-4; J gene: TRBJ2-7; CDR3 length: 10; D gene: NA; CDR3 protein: ASSLAGREQY
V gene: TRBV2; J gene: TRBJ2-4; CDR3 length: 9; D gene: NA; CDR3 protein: ASSEAAVPD
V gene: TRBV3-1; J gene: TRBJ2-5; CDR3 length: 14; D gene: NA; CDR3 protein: ASSLRRDIRTETRY
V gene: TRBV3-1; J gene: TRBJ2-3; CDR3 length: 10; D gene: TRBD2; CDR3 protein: ASSLQRGGLY
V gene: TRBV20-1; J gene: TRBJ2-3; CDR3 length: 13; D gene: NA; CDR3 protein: SARDLGGAADTQY
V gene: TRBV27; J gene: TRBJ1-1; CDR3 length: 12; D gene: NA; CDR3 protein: ASMFWVGNTEAF
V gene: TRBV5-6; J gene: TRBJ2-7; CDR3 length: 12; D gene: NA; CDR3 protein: ASSLSLGPYEQY
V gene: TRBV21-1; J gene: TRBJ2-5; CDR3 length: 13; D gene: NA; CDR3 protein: ASSKAESSQETQY
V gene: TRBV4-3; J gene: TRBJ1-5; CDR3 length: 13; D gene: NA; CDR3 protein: ASSQDGQSNQPQH
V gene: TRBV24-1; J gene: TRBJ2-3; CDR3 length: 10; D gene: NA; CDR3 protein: ATGGGADTQY
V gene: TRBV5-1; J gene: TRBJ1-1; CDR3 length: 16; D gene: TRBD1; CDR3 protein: ASSPLRDRGIEDTEAF
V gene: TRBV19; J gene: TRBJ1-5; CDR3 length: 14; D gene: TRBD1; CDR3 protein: ASSRDRGGGAVPQH
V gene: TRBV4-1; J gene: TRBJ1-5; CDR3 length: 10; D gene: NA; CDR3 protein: ASSQPSGPQH
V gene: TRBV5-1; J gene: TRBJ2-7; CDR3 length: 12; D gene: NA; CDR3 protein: ASSLGKLVYEQY
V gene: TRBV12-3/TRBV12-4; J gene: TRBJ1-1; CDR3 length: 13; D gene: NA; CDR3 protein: ASSFGGPEGTEAF
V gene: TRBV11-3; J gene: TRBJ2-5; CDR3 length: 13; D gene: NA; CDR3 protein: ASTAHWSKGETQY
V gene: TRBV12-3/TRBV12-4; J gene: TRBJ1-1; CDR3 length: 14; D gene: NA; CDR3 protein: ASSPDVKGTNTEAF
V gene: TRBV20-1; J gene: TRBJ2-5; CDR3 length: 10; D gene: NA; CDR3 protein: SARGHQETQY